This T cell receptor (beta chain) derives from a study of tumor-infiltrating lymphocytes in primary liver carcinoma. On the study more broadly: Sample yields of productive TCRbeta reads, ranging from roughly 3.65 to 7.13 million, were similar across tissue types. Findings and caveats of the study: Blood's top-250-clone fraction was significantly lower than that of tumors (p = 0.039). Because of bulk unsorted sampling, CD4+ and CD8+ repertoires were not subjected to comparison.

Blood RNA originated from unsorted whole blood, with germline DNA additionally extracted. To note about this clonotype: Antigen: not known.

The template, approximately 500 ng total RNA, yielded TCR beta cDNA made with a constant-region primer. Libraries covering TCR beta were generated through three nested multiplex PCR rounds (using a slightly modified ARM-PCR). TCRdb redid the calling of the multiplex PCR reads with MiXCR, one entry per CDR3 protein. The sample has approximately 320,000 distinct CDR3 sequences; around 50% are singletons. This sequence was found in a woman aged 25 to 39 with primary liver carcinoma and hepatitis B virus infection. The sequenced sample was peripheral blood.

The CDR3 DNA reads TGTGCCAGCAGTCCTCAGGATAGCAATCAGCCCCAGCATTTT. Translating it yields CASSPQDSNQPQHF. The rearrangement joins TRBV28 to TRBJ1-5; D remains ambiguous. The CDR3 is 14 residues long. The V end lost 5 bases, the J end lost 0 bases, and 8 bases lay between the germline ends. Germline V gene sequence: CDR1 MDHEN, CDR2 SYDVKM.